The 2 T cell receptor beta chains below all came from one sample that was sequenced in a study of shared clonotypes between healthy human individuals (dated by TCRdb to between 2020 and 2021). Library preparation was by the immunoSEQ multiplex PCR assay. TCRdb carries this immuneACCESS record with in-frame sequences only. Its versions omit some clonotypes, under half of them owing to an unresolved V gene in the studies checked, with the rest unexplained. Recorded for this sample are over 750,000 clones; 96% of them occurred a single time. The ten largest make up less than 0.3% of the sample. CD8 naive samples were obtained by positive selection for CCR7 among CD45RO-negative cells, yielding a CD45RA+CCR7+ population from which TemRA cells were excluded. Sample: naive CD8+ T cells sorted from blood. The sample's cell subset or site, from its label and the paper: CD45RA+CCR7+. These receptors all come from a man aged 25 to 40 in good health.

This clone was seen only once. The chain joins TRBV10-3 to TRBJ2-1, with a weak D call TRBD2 (6 bases). The CDR3 is 16 residues long. V lost 0 bases and J lost 1, with 10 bases in between. Germline values: CDR1 ENHRY, CDR2 SYGVKD. The DNA for the CDR3 is TGTGCCATCAGTGAGTCGGCCCTAGCGTCCTACAATGAGCAGTTCTTC. Translating gives CAISESALASYNEQFF.

The rearrangement links TRBV7-8 to TRBJ2-3; D may be TRBD2 (6 bases). V shed 5 bases and J shed 6 bases, with 21 bases lying between them. The germline CDR1 and CDR2 sequences are SGHVS and FQNEAQ. This CDR3 comprises 16 residues. The CDR3 sequence: CASSRRRAGLSDTQYF. The CDR3 nucleotides are TGTGCCAGCAGCAGGAGGAGGGCGGGACTCTCGGATACGCAGTATTTT.